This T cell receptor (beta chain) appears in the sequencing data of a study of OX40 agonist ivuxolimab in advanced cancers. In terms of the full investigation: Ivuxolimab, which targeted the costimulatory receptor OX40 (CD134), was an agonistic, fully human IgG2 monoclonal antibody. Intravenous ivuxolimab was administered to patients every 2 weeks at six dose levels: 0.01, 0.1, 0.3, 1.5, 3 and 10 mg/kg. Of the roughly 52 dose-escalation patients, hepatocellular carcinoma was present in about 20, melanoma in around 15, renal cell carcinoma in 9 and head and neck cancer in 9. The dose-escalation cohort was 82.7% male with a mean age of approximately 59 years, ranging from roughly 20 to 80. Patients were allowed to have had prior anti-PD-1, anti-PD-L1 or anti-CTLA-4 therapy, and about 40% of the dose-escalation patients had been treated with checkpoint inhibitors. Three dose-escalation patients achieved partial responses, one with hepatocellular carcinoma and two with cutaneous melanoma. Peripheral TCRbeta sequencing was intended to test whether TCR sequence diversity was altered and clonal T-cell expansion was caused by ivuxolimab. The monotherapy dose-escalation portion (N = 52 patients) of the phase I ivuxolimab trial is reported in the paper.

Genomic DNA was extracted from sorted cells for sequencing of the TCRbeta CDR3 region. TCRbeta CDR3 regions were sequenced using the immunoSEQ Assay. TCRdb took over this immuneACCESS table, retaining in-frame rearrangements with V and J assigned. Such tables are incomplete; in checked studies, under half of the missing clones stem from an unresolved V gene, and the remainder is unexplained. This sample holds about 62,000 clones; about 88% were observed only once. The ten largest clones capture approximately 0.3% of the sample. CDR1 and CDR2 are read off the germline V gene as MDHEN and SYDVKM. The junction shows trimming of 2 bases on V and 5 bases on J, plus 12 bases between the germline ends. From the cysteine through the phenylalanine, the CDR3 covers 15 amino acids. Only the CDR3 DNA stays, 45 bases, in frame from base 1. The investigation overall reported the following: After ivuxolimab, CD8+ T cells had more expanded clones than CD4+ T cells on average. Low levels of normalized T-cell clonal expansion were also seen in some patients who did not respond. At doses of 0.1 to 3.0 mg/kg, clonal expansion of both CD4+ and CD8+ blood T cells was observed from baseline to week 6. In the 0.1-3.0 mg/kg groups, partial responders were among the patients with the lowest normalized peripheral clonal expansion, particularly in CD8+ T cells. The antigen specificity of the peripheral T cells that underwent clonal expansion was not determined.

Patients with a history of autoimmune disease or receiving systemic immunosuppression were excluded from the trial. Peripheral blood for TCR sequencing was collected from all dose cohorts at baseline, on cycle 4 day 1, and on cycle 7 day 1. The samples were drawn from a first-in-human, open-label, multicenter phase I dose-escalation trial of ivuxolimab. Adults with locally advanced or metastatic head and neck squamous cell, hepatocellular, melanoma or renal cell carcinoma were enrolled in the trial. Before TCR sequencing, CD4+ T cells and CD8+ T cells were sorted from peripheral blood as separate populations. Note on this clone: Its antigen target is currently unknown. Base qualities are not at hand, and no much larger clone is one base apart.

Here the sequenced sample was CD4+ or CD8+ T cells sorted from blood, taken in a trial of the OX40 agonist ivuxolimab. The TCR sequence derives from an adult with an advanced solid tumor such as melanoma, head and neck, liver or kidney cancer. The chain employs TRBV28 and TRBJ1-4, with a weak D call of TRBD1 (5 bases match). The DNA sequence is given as TGTGCCAGCAGTTTAAGGGGAGCACCGAATGAAAAACTGTTTTTT. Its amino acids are CASSLRGAPNEKLFF. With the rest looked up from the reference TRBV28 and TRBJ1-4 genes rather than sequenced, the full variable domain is DVKVTQSSRYLVKRTGEKVFLECVQDMDHENMFWYRQDPGLGLRLIYFSYDVKMKEKGDIPEGYSVSREKKERFSLILESASTNQTSMYLCASSLRGAPNEKLFFGSGTQLSVL.